One T cell receptor beta chain is described in this entry. No cognate antigen has been identified for it. No clone much larger than this one lies a single base away; base qualities are absent. At diagnosis, peripheral blood, uninvolved tumor-adjacent lung and tumor were collected and stored as a combination of fresh-frozen and FFPE material. For TCR repertoire profiling, blood samples were analyzed as peripheral blood mononuclear cells. This entry belongs to a study of T cells in localized non-small cell lung cancer (dated by TCRdb to 2020 to 2021). At the level of the whole study: The study examined T cell repertoires in hundreds of patients with early-stage NSCLC and compared tumors with uninvolved tumor-adjacent lungs. Of the NSCLC patients, about 130 were male and some 97 were female, and the mean age was around 70 years. The cohort consisted of around 250 treatment-naive NSCLC patients whose localized lung tumors had been resected.

Here is what the overall study found, with its caveats: Because multi-region tumor sequencing was not done, intratumor heterogeneity could not be ruled out. Longer overall survival was associated with higher T cell density in blood, whereas shorter survival was associated with higher clonality in adjacent lung. Uninvolved tumor-adjacent lung showed the highest T cell clonality, higher than tumor, which suggests more focused antigenic responses in the adjacent lung. Because the study design was exploratory, TCR variables were selected using unadjusted p-values without false-discovery rate correction. A median of 57 of the top 100 tumor clones turned up in the paired uninvolved adjacent lung, and under 30 of those clones also ranked among the top 100 of that same adjacent lung.

TCR beta CDR3 regions were sequenced from DNA using the immunoSEQ Assay. As for the authors' bioinformatics: To compute T cell density, TCR beta template counts were normalized to usable DNA, which was estimated by amplifying housekeeping genes. Richness was estimated using the preseqR package, with extrapolation to 400,000 templates for PBMC samples and to 120,000 templates for tissue samples. Clonality was calculated as one minus Pielou's evenness. Differential abundance testing on productive amino-acid clonotypes, with a minimum total count of 5 and an alpha of 0.1, was used to identify tissue-enriched TCRs. The Jaccard Index and the Morisita Overlap Index were used to measure how much the repertoires overlapped between compartments. GLIPH grouped TCR beta CDR3s together with public tetramer-defined viral CDR3s, and a viral motif had to include at least three viral sequences and show V-gene enrichment. The table was pulled from immuneACCESS by TCRdb, which kept in-frame rearrangements only. Such tables lose some clones; where checked, under half of the loss comes from unresolved V genes, and the rest has no known cause. The D gene and trimming were derived from the DNA, and the V and J assignments and clone size from that table. The sample data list about 15,000 clones, and around 87% of these were observed just once. The ten largest clones add up to around 29% of the sample.

The CDR3 contains 15 residues, cysteine and phenylalanine counted. The only DNA kept is the CDR3, 45 bases in frame from the first base. V is shortened by 4 bases, J by 0 bases, and the region joining them spans 11 bases. The germline V gene sets CDR1 to SGHRS and CDR2 to YFSETQ. This sample comprised peripheral blood mononuclear cells, obtained before any cancer treatment. The chain is encoded by TRBV5-1 joined to TRBJ1-3, with the D gene not clear enough to name. The clonotype was recovered from a male donor aged 60 or over with stage II lung adenocarcinoma. The DNA sequence is given as TGCGCCAGCAGCCGAGAGCCAAGCTCTGGAAACACCATATATTTT. Its translation reads: CASSREPSSGNTIYF.